Presented here are 22 T cell receptor beta chains from one specimen sequenced in a study of shared clonotypes between healthy human individuals. Assay used: immunoSEQ multiplex PCR; TCRdb lists only in-frame clones, some missing. The sample records about 2.3 million clones, 85% to 95% being singletons. Input material: naive CD4+ T cells from PBMCs. The subset denotes: CD45RA+ positively selected. The receptors stem from a man between 18 and 29 years old in good health. Some clones in this sample may be carry-over from other donors' samples.

The chain couples TRBV29-1 to TRBJ2-5, with D uncertain. Trimming pared 7 bases from V and 4 bases from J, leaving 7 bases between. The CDR3 is 10 residues long. From germline, CDR1 is SQVTM and CDR2 ANQGSEA. CDR3 amino acids: CSATRETQYF. As DNA, the CDR3 is TGCAGCGCTACCCGAGAGACCCAGTACTTC. Complete variable domain (other parts from reference TRBV29-1 and TRBJ2-5): SAVISQKPSRDICQRGTSLTIQCQVDSQVTMMFWYRQQPGQSLTLIATANQGSEATYESGFVIDKFPISRPNLTFSTLTVSNMSPEDSSIYLCSATRETQYFGPGTRLLVL.

V is TRBV28 and J is TRBJ2-5; either TRBD1 or TRBD2 may supply D (5 bases each). Germline V lookup: CDR1 MDHEN, CDR2 SYDVKM. Trimming took off 6 bases at V and 2 bases at J, with 16 bases between the two ends. The CDR3 is 15 amino acids. In DNA, the CDR3 is TGTGCCAGCAGCGCTCCCGGGGCGGCGCAAGAGACCCAGTACTTC. It specifies CASSAPGAAQETQYF.

The chain uses TRBV7-9 and TRBJ2-5, with 8 bases aligning to TRBD2. The CDR3 has 15 residues. Per the germline V gene, CDR1 is SEHNR and CDR2 is FQNEAQ (reference sequence). Losses at the gene ends were 5 bases for V and 2 bases for J; bases not matched to a gene: 7. The CDR3 region has the DNA TGTGCCAGCAGCCGTGGAGGACTAGCACAAGAGACCCAGTACTTC. Protein product: CASSRGGLAQETQYF.

V gene TRBV14 combines with J gene TRBJ1-2; perhaps TRBD1 as D (6 bases). Germline CDR1 and CDR2: SGHDN and FVKESK. The CDR3 consists of 15 residues. V lost 0 bases, J lost 8 bases, and 16 bases lay in between. CDR3 sequence (DNA): TGTGCCAGCAGCCAAGAGGTCCAGGGGATAGGCGGCTACACCTTC. Translation gives CASSQEVQGIGGYTF.

The chain combines TRBV7-7 with TRBJ2-5; no reliable D call. The CDR3 has 17 residues. Per germline, CDR1 SSHAT and CDR2 FNYEAQ (reference sequence). V lost 5 bases and J 3 bases, leaving 22 bases between the germline ends. CDR3 amino acids: CASSPIFSKVGKETQYF. In DNA, the CDR3 is TGTGCCAGCAGCCCAATATTCTCAAAGGTAGGGAAAGAGACCCAGTACTTC.

J is TRBJ1-2 and V is TRBV5-1; D gene unclear. Germline V lookup: CDR1 SGHRS, CDR2 YFSETQ. This CDR3 spans 14 amino acids. V lost 0 bases and J lost 2, with 8 bases in between. The DNA for the CDR3 is TGCGCCAGCAGCTTGGCGGCAGAAAACTATGGCTACACCTTC. It yields the protein CASSLAAENYGYTF.

This chain uses TRBV5-1 with TRBJ2-3; 9 bases line up with TRBD2. CDR1 is SGHRS and CDR2 is YFSETQ in the germline V gene. After removal of 0 bases from V and 2 bases from J, the junction contained 7 bases not matched to a gene. The CDR3 has 17 residues. The CDR3 spells CASSLVVSGSVTDTQYF. The DNA for the CDR3 is TGCGCCAGCAGCTTGGTAGTTAGCGGGAGCGTCACAGATACGCAGTATTTT. Variable domain in full (rest from reference TRBV5-1 and TRBJ2-3): KAGVTQTPRYLIKTRGQQVTLSCSPISGHRSVSWYQQTPGQGLQFLFEYFSETQRNKGNFPGRFSGRQFSNSRSEMNVSTLELGDSALYLCASSLVVSGSVTDTQYFGPGTRLTVL.

Of note for this clone: The sample carries other DNA sequences with the same CDR3. CDR3 loop: CASSLAGGYEQYF. The CDR3 DNA is TGTGCCAGCAGCTTAGCAGGGGGATACGAGCAGTACTTC. The J gene is TRBJ2-7, the V gene TRBV7-9, with D possibly TRBD1 on 6 matching bases. The V gene lost 0 bases and the J gene lost 4 bases, with 7 bases spanning the gap. Germline-derived CDR1 and CDR2 are SEHNR and FQNEAQ (reference sequence). The CDR3 runs to 13 residues.

The chain combines TRBV7-3 with TRBJ2-1; 9 nucleotides line up with TRBD2. V shed 0 bases and J 9 bases; nucleotides not matched to a gene: 9. The germline V gene encodes CDR1 SGHTA and CDR2 FQGTGA. This CDR3 is 16 amino acids long. CDR3 sequence reads: CASSLTSVAGVGEQFF. The CDR3 DNA reads as TGTGCCAGCAGCTTAACGTCGGTAGCGGGAGTCGGTGAGCAGTTCTTC.

This rearrangement joins TRBV6-1 to TRBJ2-3; D is uncertain. Germline assignment: CDR1 MNHNS and CDR2 SASEGT. V lost 8 bases, J lost 6 bases, and 15 bases lay in between. The CDR3 extends over 13 amino acids. The CDR3: CASDHGATDTQYF. The CDR3 nucleotides are TGTGCCAGCGACCATGGCGCTACGGATACGCAGTATTTT.

This clone occurred a few times. The chain recombines TRBV27 with TRBJ1-1; D uncertain. The V end was cut by 5 bases, the J end by 7 bases, with 14 bases between. The CDR3 sequence is 13 residues long. Germline loops: CDR1 MNHEY, CDR2 SMNVEV (reference sequence). The CDR3: CASSPYVTGEAFF. The CDR3 DNA follows: TGTGCCAGCAGTCCCTATGTAACGGGTGAAGCTTTCTTT.

The chain employs TRBV7-6 and TRBJ2-1; no firm D call. CDR3 length equals 13 residues. V was cut by 3 bases and J by 9 bases, with 12 bases left in between. The germline V gene has CDR1 SGHVS and CDR2 FNYEAQ. CDR3 in amino acids: CASSFSSVTEQFF. The CDR3 coding sequence is TGTGCCAGCAGCTTTTCGAGCGTCACTGAGCAGTTCTTC.

This chain joins TRBV18 and TRBJ2-2; no firm D call. CDR3 length equals 16 residues. Trimming removed 0 bases at V and 4 bases at J, with 12 bases between. From germline, CDR1 is KGHSH and CDR2 LQKENI. DNA for the CDR3: TGTGCCAGCTCACCACCGGAAGCGAGAGGCACCGGGGAGCTGTTTTTT. Its protein is CASSPPEARGTGELFF.

The chain has TRBV10-1 and TRBJ2-7; 11 nucleotides agree with TRBD2. Germline V CDR1 and CDR2: WNHNN, SYGVQD (reference sequence). The CDR3 is 15 amino acids. The V gene end was trimmed by 2 bases and the J gene end by 6 bases; junction bases not matched to a gene: 6. CDR3 residues: CASSEVSGRVGEQYF. As DNA, the CDR3 is TGCGCCAGCAGTGAGGTTAGCGGGAGGGTCGGCGAGCAGTACTTC.

The chain carries TRBV5-1 and TRBJ1-4; 10 nucleotides line up with TRBD1. Germline V gene sequence: CDR1 SGHRS, CDR2 YFSETQ. The CDR3 has 14 amino acids. With V trimmed by 4 bases and J by 10 bases, 7 bases remained unmatched. CDR3 loop: CASSAGTGAGKLFF. The CDR3 DNA sequence: TGCGCCAGCAGCGCTGGGACAGGGGCGGGAAAACTGTTTTTT.

The chain recombines TRBV19 with TRBJ2-5; TRBD1 matches at 8 bases. Per the germline V gene, CDR1 is LNHDA and CDR2 is SQIVND (reference sequence). The CDR3 covers 12 residues. J gave up 5 bases and V 10 bases, and 6 bases lay outside the gene matches. CDR3 in DNA: TGTGCCACCGCAACAGGGGGTGAGACCCAGTACTTC. Its protein product is CATATGGETQYF.

The CDR3 nucleotides read TGTGCCAGCAGTACAGACAGGGGTGGATACGAGCAGTACTTC. This translates into CASSTDRGGYEQYF. The gene calls are TRBV27 and TRBJ2-7, with TRBD1 matching over 8 bases. Germline V gene sequence: CDR1 MNHEY, CDR2 SMNVEV (reference sequence). The CDR3 totals 14 residues. With V trimmed by 5 bases and J by 4 bases, 7 bases remained unmatched.

The chain is built from TRBV5-4 and TRBJ1-2; D perhaps matches TRBD1 (6 bases). Germline assignment: CDR1 SGHNT and CDR2 YYREEE (reference sequence). The CDR3 is made up of 16 amino acids. With 4 bases removed from V and 4 bases from J, the gap between germline ends came to 20 bases. CDR3 DNA sequence: TGTGCCAGCAGCCCATTGGGCCGGGACATTCCCTATGGCTACACCTTC. Its protein is CASSPLGRDIPYGYTF.

Points on this clone: The sample contains more than one DNA sequence encoding this CDR3. The chain combines TRBV5-1 with TRBJ2-1; D unclear. The CDR3 length is 16 residues. V was cut by 0 bases and J by 4 bases, with 14 bases left in between. Per the germline V gene, CDR1 is SGHRS and CDR2 is YFSETQ. The CDR3 DNA reads as TGCGCCAGCAGCTTGGGGCCCAGCGCCTCTTACAATGAGCAGTTCTTC. Encoded protein: CASSLGPSASYNEQFF. The entire variable domain, with the rest obtained from reference TRBV5-1 and TRBJ2-1, is as follows: KAGVTQTPRYLIKTRGQQVTLSCSPISGHRSVSWYQQTPGQGLQFLFEYFSETQRNKGNFPGRFSGRQFSNSRSEMNVSTLELGDSALYLCASSLGPSASYNEQFFGPGTRLTVL.

The chain uses TRBV9 and TRBJ1-1; 10 nucleotides agree with TRBD1. Germline CDR1 and CDR2: SGDLS and YYNGEE. This CDR3 region has 16 residues. The V segment lost 4 bases and the J segment 3 bases; nucleotides outside the gene matches: 9. CDR3 sequence (DNA): TGTGCCAGCAGCATGAGTCCCGGGACAGGGGACACTGAAGCTTTCTTT. This encodes CASSMSPGTGDTEAFF.

This rearrangement joins TRBV9 to TRBJ2-3; possibly TRBD1 or TRBD2 for D (5 bases each). The CDR3 extends over 17 amino acids. V was cut by 1 base and J by 4 bases, with 19 bases left in between. Germline CDR1 is SGDLS and CDR2 is YYNGEE. CDR3 amino acids: CASSVTRGWDRADTQYF. For the CDR3, the DNA is TGTGCCAGCAGCGTAACTCGGGGTTGGGACCGCGCAGATACGCAGTATTTT.

The chain recombines TRBV5-1 with TRBJ1-1, with D unresolved. V was shortened by 2 bases and J by 4 bases, with 18 bases between the two germline ends. From germline, CDR1 is SGHRS and CDR2 YFSETQ. The CDR3 is 16 residues long. The CDR3 DNA reads as TGCGCCAGCAGCTTTGGTCTGGGCAATGAGGGCACTGAAGCTTTCTTT. Its protein is CASSFGLGNEGTEAFF.